The rows below give T cell receptor beta chains drawn from one sample of a study of blood T cells in healthy people across ages. TCRdb re-called the 5' RACE reads with MiXCR, one entry per CDR3 protein. The data show around 1.1 million distinct CDR3 sequences, 35% to 45% seen once. The source material was blood. These receptors originate from a man between 18 and 29 years old in good health. The CDR3 runs from the conserved cysteine through the conserved F or W.

v_gene,CDR3aa
TRBV4-1,CASSQPLTGYNNEQFF
TRBV28,CASSFRRTDTQYF
TRBV15,CATSSLFGDEQFF
TRBV6-2/TRBV6-3,CTSSLSNRVYEQYF
TRBV5-5,CASSRLTPAGYGYTF
TRBV6-1,CASSEWGGLNTEAFF
TRBV2,CASSAEGISGNTIYF
TRBV28,CDSSLLGPGSYNEQFF
TRBV6-1,CASSPRGAESRAKNIQYF
TRBV4-2,CASSQGQEPNYGYTF
TRBV5-1,CASRSGPEGGTEAFF
TRBV2,CASSMGLSSTDTQYF
TRBV29-1,CSLRGGWNEQFF
TRBV6-2/TRBV6-3,CASAKANRANGYTF
TRBV2,CASSPSSGASADTQYF
TRBV12-3/TRBV12-4,CASTLTSGGSSYNEQFF
TRBV15,CATSRDKGPPQHF
TRBV28,CASSLPGLAGDQETQYF
TRBV7-9,CASTGTGTGPATNYGYTF
TRBV13,CASSLRGGALGEQYF
TRBV12-3/TRBV12-4,CASSSFARDTRYF
TRBV6-2/TRBV6-3,CASSLRDRGQDTEAFF
TRBV6-6,CASSPTRLAGTADTQYF
TRBV5-1,CASRDWSLAVVPATQYF
TRBV9,CASSPLRDHANYGYTF
TRBV9,CASAREGATTDTLYF
TRBV7-9,CASGLRDSTDTQYF
TRBV6-7,CASSIGKNRVGFF
TRBV4-1,CASSQVAPNYGSGYTF
TRBV4-1,CASSPQGVVADTQYF
TRBV12-3/TRBV12-4,CASSFWHMGGNSPPHF
TRBV12-3/TRBV12-4,CASSQSTGSADMDYF
TRBV7-8,CASSSGTGAWGTYGYTF
TRBV20-1,CNAVRDSSTDTQYF
TRBV2,CASSAKNLNTEAFF
TRBV18,CASSPSGTSNTEAFF
TRBV28,CASRTAETYEQYF
TRBV25-1,CASSDPGQGTNEQYF
TRBV12-3/TRBV12-4,CASSLLQGSSNEQFF
TRBV7-2,CASSLGFGGAFPQYF
TRBV5-1,CASSFGAGLDTEAFF
TRBV3-1,CASSPDRGRSQPQHF
TRBV7-8,CASSSANRGGTDTQYF
TRBV5-1,CASSLATGRGTEAFF
TRBV3-1,CASSRGTGTIQETQYF
TRBV10-3,CAISESQANEQFF
TRBV4-2,CASSQAVGGRGELFF
TRBV20-1,CSARDQGGDYNEQYF
TRBV6-2/TRBV6-3,CASSATRTGELFF
TRBV7-2,CASSVATGSTEAFF
TRBV12-3/TRBV12-4,CASSSGGFGEQFF
TRBV6-2/TRBV6-3,CASNDGATDTQYF
TRBV20-1,CSPTSGGVEAFF
TRBV6-6,CASSVHGEETNEKLFF